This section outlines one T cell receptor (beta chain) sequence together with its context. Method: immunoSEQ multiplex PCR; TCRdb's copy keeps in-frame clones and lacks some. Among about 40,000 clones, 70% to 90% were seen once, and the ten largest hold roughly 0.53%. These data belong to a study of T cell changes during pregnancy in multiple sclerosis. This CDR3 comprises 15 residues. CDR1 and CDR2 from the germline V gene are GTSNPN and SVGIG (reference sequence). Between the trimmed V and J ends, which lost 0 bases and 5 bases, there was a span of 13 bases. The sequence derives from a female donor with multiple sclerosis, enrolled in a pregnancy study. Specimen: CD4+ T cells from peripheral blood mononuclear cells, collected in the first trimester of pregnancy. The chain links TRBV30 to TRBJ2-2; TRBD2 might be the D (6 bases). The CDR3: CAWSVLAGKTGELFF. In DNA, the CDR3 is TGTGCCTGGAGTGTACTGGCGGGGAAGACCGGGGAGCTGTTTTTT.